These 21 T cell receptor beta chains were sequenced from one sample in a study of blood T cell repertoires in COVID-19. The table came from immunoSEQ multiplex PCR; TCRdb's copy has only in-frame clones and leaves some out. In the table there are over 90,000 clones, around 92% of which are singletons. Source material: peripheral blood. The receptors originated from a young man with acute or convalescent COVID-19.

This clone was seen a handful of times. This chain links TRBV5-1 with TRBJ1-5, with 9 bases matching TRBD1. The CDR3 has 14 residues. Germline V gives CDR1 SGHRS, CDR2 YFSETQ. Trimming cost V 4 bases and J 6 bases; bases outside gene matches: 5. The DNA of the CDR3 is TGCGCCAGCAGCGTGGGACAGGGTAGTCAGCCCCAGCATTTT. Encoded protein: CASSVGQGSQPQHF.

The CDR3 protein is CAWSLDREQETQYF. In DNA, the CDR3 is TGTGCCTGGAGCCTGGACAGGGAGCAAGAGACCCAGTACTTC. The V call is TRBV30, the J call TRBJ2-5; 8 bases agree with TRBD1. J lost 2 bases, V lost 3 bases, and 5 bases had no gene match. This CDR3 comprises 14 residues. The V gene's germline CDR1 is GTSNPN and CDR2 SVGIG (reference sequence).

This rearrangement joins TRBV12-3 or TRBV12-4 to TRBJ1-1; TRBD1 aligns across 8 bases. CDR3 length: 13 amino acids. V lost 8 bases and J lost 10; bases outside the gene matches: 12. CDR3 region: CASRTGQGASAFF. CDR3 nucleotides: TGTGCCAGCCGAACCGGCCAGGGGGCGTCAGCTTTCTTT.

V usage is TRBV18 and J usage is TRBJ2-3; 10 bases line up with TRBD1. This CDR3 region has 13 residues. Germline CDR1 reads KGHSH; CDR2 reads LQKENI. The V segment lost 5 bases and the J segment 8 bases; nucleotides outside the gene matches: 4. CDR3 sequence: CASSKGQGGTQYF. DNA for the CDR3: TGTGCCAGCTCAAAAGGACAGGGGGGTACGCAGTATTTT.

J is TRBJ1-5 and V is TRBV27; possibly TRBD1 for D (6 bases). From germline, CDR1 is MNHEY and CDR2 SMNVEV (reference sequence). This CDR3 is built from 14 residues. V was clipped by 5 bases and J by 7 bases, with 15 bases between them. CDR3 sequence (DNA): TGTGCCAGCAGTCCACAGGGTTGGGGACAGCCCCAGCATTTT. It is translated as CASSPQGWGQPQHF.

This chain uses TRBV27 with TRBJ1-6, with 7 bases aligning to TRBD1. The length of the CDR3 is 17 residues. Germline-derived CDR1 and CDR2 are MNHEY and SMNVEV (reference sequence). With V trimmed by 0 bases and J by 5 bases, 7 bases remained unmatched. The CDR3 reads CASSLSIQGVNNSPLHF. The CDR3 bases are TGTGCCAGCAGTTTATCGATCCAGGGGGTAAATAATTCACCCCTCCACTTT.

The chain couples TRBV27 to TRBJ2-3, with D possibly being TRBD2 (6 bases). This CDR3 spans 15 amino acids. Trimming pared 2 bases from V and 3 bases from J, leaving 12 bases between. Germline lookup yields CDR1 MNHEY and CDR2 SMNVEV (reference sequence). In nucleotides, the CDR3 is TGTGCCAGCAGTTTAGGGACTCCCGGGACAGATACGCAGTATTTT. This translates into CASSLGTPGTDTQYF.

CDR3: CAWSLPGGYTF. Here the CDR3 DNA reads TGTGCCTGGAGTCTCCCGGGTGGCTACACCTTC. V and J are TRBV30 and TRBJ1-2; the D is unclear. The V gene lost 2 bases and the J gene lost 7 bases, with 8 bases spanning the gap. The CDR3 sequence is 11 residues long. Per germline, CDR1 GTSNPN and CDR2 SVGIG (reference sequence). Combining the CDR3 with reference TRBV30 and TRBJ1-2 gives the whole variable domain SQTIHQWPATLVQPVGSPLSLECTVEGTSNPNLYWYRQAAGRGLQLLFYSVGIGQISSEVPQNLSASRPQDRQFILSSKKLLLSDSGFYLCAWSLPGGYTFGSGTRLTVV.

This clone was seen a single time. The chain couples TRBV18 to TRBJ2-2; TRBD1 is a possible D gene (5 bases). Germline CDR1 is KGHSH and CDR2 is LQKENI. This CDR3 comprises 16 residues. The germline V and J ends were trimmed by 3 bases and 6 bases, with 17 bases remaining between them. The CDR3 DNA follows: TGTGCCAGCTCACCGGACAAGGCAAGCCCCGCCGGGGAGCTGTTTTTT. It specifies CASSPDKASPAGELFF.

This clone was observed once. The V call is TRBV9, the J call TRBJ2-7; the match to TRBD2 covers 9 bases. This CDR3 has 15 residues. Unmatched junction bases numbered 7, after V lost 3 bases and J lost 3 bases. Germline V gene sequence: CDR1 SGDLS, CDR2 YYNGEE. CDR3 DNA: TGTGCCAGCAGCGCCGGCGGGGGGGGTGACTACGAGCAGTACTTC. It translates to CASSAGGGGDYEQYF.

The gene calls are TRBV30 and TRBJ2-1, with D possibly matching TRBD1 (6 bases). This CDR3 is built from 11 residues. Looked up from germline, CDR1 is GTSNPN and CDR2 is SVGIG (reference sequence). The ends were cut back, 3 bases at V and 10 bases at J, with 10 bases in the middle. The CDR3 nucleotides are TGTGCCTGGAGGGACAGAGAGGAGCAGTTCTTC. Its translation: CAWRDREEQFF.

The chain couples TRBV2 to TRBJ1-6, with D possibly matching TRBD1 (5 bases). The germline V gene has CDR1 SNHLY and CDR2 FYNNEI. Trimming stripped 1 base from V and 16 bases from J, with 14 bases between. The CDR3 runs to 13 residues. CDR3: CASSEEGQDLLHF. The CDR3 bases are TGTGCCAGCAGTGAAGAGGGGCAGGATTTACTCCACTTT.

In DNA form, the CDR3 reads TGTGCCAGCAGCTTGAGTTACAGGGGGCTTACTGAAGCTTTCTTT. It yields the protein CASSLSYRGLTEAFF. The chain links TRBV5-5 to TRBJ1-1; 9 nucleotides align to TRBD1. The V gene end was trimmed by 1 base and the J gene end by 5 bases; junction bases not matched to a gene: 6. CDR1 and CDR2 (germline): SGHKS, YYEKEE (reference sequence). The CDR3 extends over 15 amino acids.

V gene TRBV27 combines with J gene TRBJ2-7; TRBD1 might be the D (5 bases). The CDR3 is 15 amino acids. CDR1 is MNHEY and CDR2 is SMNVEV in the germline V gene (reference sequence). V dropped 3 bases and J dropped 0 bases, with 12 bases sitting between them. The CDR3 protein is CASSFSQGNSYEQYF. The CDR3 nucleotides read TGTGCCAGCAGTTTTTCCCAGGGTAACTCCTACGAGCAGTACTTC.

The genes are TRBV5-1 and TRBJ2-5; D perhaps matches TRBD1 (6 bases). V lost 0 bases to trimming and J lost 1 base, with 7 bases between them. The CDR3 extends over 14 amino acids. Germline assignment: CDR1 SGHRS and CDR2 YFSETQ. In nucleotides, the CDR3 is TGCGCCAGCAGCTTGGACAGGGCCCAAGAGACCCAGTACTTC. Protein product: CASSLDRAQETQYF.

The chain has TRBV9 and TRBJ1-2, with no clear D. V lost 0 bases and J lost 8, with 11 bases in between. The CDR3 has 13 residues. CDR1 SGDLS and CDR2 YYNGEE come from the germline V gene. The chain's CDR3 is CASSVGPAGGYTF. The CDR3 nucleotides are TGTGCCAGCAGCGTAGGCCCTGCCGGGGGCTACACCTTC.

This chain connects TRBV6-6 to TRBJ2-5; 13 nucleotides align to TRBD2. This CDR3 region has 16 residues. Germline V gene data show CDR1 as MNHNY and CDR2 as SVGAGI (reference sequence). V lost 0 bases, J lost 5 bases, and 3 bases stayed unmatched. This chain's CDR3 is CASSYSGLAGAETQYF. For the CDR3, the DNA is TGTGCCAGCAGTTACTCCGGACTAGCGGGAGCGGAGACCCAGTACTTC.

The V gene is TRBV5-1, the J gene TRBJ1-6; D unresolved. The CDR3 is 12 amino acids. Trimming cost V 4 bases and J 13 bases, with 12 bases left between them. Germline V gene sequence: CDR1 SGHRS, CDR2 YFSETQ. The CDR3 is CASSREGGPLHF. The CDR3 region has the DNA TGCGCCAGCAGCCGGGAGGGAGGGCCCCTCCACTTT. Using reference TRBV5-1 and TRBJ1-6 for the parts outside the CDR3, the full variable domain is KAGVTQTPRYLIKTRGQQVTLSCSPISGHRSVSWYQQTPGQGLQFLFEYFSETQRNKGNFPGRFSGRQFSNSRSEMNVSTLELGDSALYLCASSREGGPLHFGNGTRLTVT.

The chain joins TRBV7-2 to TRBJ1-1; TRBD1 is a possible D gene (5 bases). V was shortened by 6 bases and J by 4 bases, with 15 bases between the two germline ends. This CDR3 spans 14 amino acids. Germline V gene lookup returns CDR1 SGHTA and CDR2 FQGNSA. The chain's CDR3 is CASRQLRVSTEAFF. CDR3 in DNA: TGTGCCAGCAGGCAACTCAGGGTAAGCACTGAAGCTTTCTTT.

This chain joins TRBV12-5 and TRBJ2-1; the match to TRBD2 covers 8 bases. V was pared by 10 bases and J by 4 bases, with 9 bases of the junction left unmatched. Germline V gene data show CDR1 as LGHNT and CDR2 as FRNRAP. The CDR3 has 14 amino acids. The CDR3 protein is CATGSGGAYNEQFF. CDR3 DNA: TGTGCTACAGGCTCGGGGGGGGCTTACAATGAGCAGTTCTTC.

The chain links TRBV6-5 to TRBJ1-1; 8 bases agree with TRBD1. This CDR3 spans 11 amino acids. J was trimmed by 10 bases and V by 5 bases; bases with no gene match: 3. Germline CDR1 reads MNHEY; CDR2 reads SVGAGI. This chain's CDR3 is CASSTGGLAFF. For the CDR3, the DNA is TGTGCCAGCAGTACAGGGGGTTTAGCTTTCTTT.